These T cell receptor beta chains were read from a single sample in a study. TCRdb reprocessed the 5' RACE reads via MiXCR and lists one record per CDR3 protein. The sample has tens of thousands of distinct CDR3 sequences, 28% seen once; the top ten hold about 2.2%. What was sequenced was naive CD4+ T cells sorted from blood. All receptors come from a female donor with breast cancer. Each CDR3 is given with its conserved first and last residue. Each record gives: V gene, clone size, CDR3 protein. Clone sizes are given selectively: once, few, many, or a class where the clone is expanded.

v_call: TRBV3-1
clone_size: -
cdr3_aa: CASSEGPAPTTGELFF

v_call: TRBV20-1
clone_size: -
cdr3_aa: CSKVAGGSVYNEQFF

v_call: TRBV11-2
clone_size: -
cdr3_aa: CASSYGDWETQYF

v_call: TRBV7-7
clone_size: -
cdr3_aa: CASSLVGSGELFF

v_call: TRBV6-1
clone_size: few
cdr3_aa: CASSEARDRVYTF

v_call: TRBV20-1
clone_size: few
cdr3_aa: CSARDPAGGEKLFF

v_call: TRBV20-1
clone_size: many
cdr3_aa: CSAGTATGFPMGEQFF

v_call: TRBV7-9
clone_size: medium-sized
cdr3_aa: CASSWTEQETQYF

v_call: TRBV15
clone_size: -
cdr3_aa: CATSPRVDNEKLFF

v_call: TRBV20-1
clone_size: -
cdr3_aa: CSTQTPGTLNTEAFF

v_call: TRBV12-3/TRBV12-4
clone_size: -
cdr3_aa: CASRGVYEQYF

v_call: TRBV6-1
clone_size: few
cdr3_aa: CASSDYRGGGDTQYF

v_call: TRBV5-1
clone_size: -
cdr3_aa: CASSLEGGTGNTEAFF

v_call: TRBV28
clone_size: many
cdr3_aa: CASTGQGYGYTF

v_call: TRBV12-3/TRBV12-4
clone_size: few
cdr3_aa: CASSLQGRNTGELFF

v_call: TRBV6-2/TRBV6-3
clone_size: many
cdr3_aa: CASSPSYEQYF

v_call: TRBV7-6
clone_size: few
cdr3_aa: CASSSRGKGSYNEQFF

v_call: TRBV7-3
clone_size: -
cdr3_aa: CASSLTATNYNEQFF

v_call: TRBV5-1
clone_size: many
cdr3_aa: CASSLQGDTQDTQYF

v_call: TRBV6-6
clone_size: -
cdr3_aa: CASSYSQGAGNEQFF

v_call: TRBV6-4
clone_size: -
cdr3_aa: CASSDGLAGERETRYF

v_call: TRBV5-1
clone_size: medium-sized
cdr3_aa: CASSLGSMLAGNNEQFF

v_call: TRBV24-1
clone_size: few
cdr3_aa: CATSDGGGGETQYF